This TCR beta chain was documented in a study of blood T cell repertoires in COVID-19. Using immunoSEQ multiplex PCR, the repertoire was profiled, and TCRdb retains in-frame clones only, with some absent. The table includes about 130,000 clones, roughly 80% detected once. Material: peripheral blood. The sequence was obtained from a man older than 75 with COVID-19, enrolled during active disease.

CDR3 sequence: CASSSWTSGTPTDTQYF. As DNA, the CDR3 is TGTGCCAGCAGCTCGTGGACTAGCGGAACTCCCACAGATACGCAGTATTTT. J is TRBJ2-3 and V is TRBV13; the match to TRBD2 covers 10 bases. Per germline, CDR1 PRHDT and CDR2 FYEKMQ (reference sequence). The V and J ends lost 4 bases and 2 bases, in that order; junction bases with no gene match: 9. CDR3 length: 17 amino acids.